The next 28 T cell receptor beta chains were all read from a single sample in a study of T-cell memory formation after mild COVID-19. TCRdb reprocessed the 5' RACE reads via MiXCR and lists one record per CDR3 protein. Counted here are 300,000 to 350,000 distinct CDR3 sequences, around 15% occurring once; the ten biggest clones make up 22%. The source material was PBMCs or a T cell subset sorted from them (not recorded which). These receptors were obtained from a young man who had mild COVID-19 (a few samples of this study predate the infection). Cell type and time point are not known.

This clonotype was detected ten times or more. The CDR3 DNA follows: TGTGCCAGCAGTTCCTTTCCCCGCAGCGAGCAGTACGTC. Amino acids: CASSSFPRSEQYV. V and J are TRBV6-5 and TRBJ2-7; D not certain. This CDR3 spans 13 amino acids. V was trimmed by 4 bases and J by 6 bases, leaving 13 bases between them. Looked up from germline, CDR1 is MNHEY and CDR2 is SVGAGI.

A few counts support this clonotype. V gene TRBV10-2 combines with J gene TRBJ2-7; D not certain. There are 11 residues in the CDR3. The germline CDR1 and CDR2 sequences are WSHSY and SAAADI. V lost 7 bases and J 5 bases, leaving 9 bases between the germline ends. CDR3 region: CASKQGNEQYF. The DNA for the CDR3 is TGCGCCAGCAAGCAAGGGAACGAGCAGTACTTC.

The rearrangement joins TRBV5-5 to TRBJ1-2; 7 bases align to TRBD1. V shed 1 base, J shed 7 bases, and the junction held 7 bases outside the gene matches. Germline lookup yields CDR1 SGHKS and CDR2 YYEKEE (reference sequence). The CDR3 is 14 amino acids. CDR3: CASSLNQGGPGYTF. The CDR3, as DNA: TGTGCCAGCAGCTTGAACCAGGGGGGGCCTGGCTACACCTTC. The full variable domain, rest sourced from reference TRBV5-5 and TRBJ1-2, is DAGVTQSPTHLIKTRGQQVTLRCSPISGHKSVSWYQQVLGQGPQFIFQYYEKEERGRGNFPDRFSARQFPNYSSELNVNALLLGDSALYLCASSLNQGGPGYTFGSGTRLTVV.

V and J are TRBV7-2 and TRBJ1-1, with a possible D match to TRBD1 (5 bases). The ends were cut back, 2 bases at V and 4 bases at J, with 11 bases in the middle. The CDR3 is 14 amino acids. CDR1 is SGHTA and CDR2 is FQGNSA in the germline V gene. CDR3 sequence: CASSLSGQITEAFF. The CDR3 DNA is TGTGCCAGCAGCTTATCAGGACAAATCACTGAAGCTTTCTTT.

In its sample, this clonotype was seen a few times. The V and J genes are TRBV11-3 and TRBJ1-1; TRBD1 might be the D (6 bases). Trimming stripped 5 bases from V and 1 base from J, with 11 bases between. This CDR3 region has 14 residues. Germline values: CDR1 SGHNT, CDR2 YENEEA. CDR3 in DNA: TGTGCCAGCAGCGAGGGGGGCTCGAACACTGAAGCTTTCTTT. This gives the protein CASSEGGSNTEAFF.

V and J are TRBV12-5 and TRBJ2-1; D gene unclear. The CDR3 covers 12 residues. V dropped 3 bases and J dropped 8 bases, with 8 bases sitting between them. Germline V gene sequence: CDR1 LGHNT, CDR2 FRNRAP. For the CDR3, the DNA is TGTGCTAGTGGTTTTGTGGCGGATGAGCAGTTCTTC. Protein: CASGFVADEQFF.

This clonotype has only a few counts. This chain links TRBV23-1 with TRBJ1-4; D is uncertain. TRBV23-1 is an open reading frame whose function is uncertain. There are 16 residues in the CDR3. The V end was cut by 0 bases, the J end by 7 bases, with 15 bases between. The CDR3 spells CASSQSPAGRGEKLFF. CDR3 coding DNA: TGCGCCAGCAGTCAATCCCCCGCCGGTAGAGGTGAAAAACTGTTTTTT.

This clonotype turned up a few times. The CDR3 here is CASSRWEGQIYEQYF. The CDR3 DNA is TGTGCCAGCAGCCGTTGGGAGGGACAGATCTACGAGCAGTACTTC. The rearrangement links TRBV12-3 or TRBV12-4 to TRBJ2-7; D possibly matches TRBD1 or TRBD2 (7 bases each). This CDR3 is built from 15 residues. Trimming left V 6 bases short and J 3 bases short, with 18 bases between.

This clonotype has at least ten counts. The chain employs TRBV20-1 and TRBJ2-2; unclear D gene. The CDR3 runs 15 residues. Trimming pared 7 bases from V and 0 bases from J, leaving 15 bases between. Per the germline V gene, CDR1 is DFQATT and CDR2 is SNEGSKA (reference sequence). The CDR3 DNA follows: TGCAGTGTCAAGCGCGGAGTCCCGAACACCGGGGAGCTGTTTTTT. Protein: CSVKRGVPNTGELFF.

The J gene is TRBJ1-5, the V gene TRBV10-3; D gene uncertain. With 0 bases removed from V and 2 bases from J, the gap between germline ends came to 8 bases. Germline CDR1 reads ENHRY; CDR2 reads SYGVKD. This CDR3 is 15 amino acids long. The CDR3 DNA reads TGTGCCATCAGTGAGTCGAGTTCTGGCAATCAGCCCCAGCATTTT. This translates into CAISESSSGNQPQHF.

This clonotype turned up a few times. The chain recombines TRBV5-1 with TRBJ1-6, with 7 bases fitting TRBD1. The CDR3 is made up of 15 amino acids. Germline V gene data show CDR1 as SGHRS and CDR2 as YFSETQ. The V segment lost 0 bases and the J segment 6 bases; nucleotides outside the gene matches: 3. The DNA of the CDR3 is TGCGCCAGCAGCTTGGGTACAGGGGCTAATTCACCCCTCCACTTT. It encodes CASSLGTGANSPLHF. Combining the CDR3 with reference TRBV5-1 and TRBJ1-6 gives the whole variable domain KAGVTQTPRYLIKTRGQQVTLSCSPISGHRSVSWYQQTPGQGLQFLFEYFSETQRNKGNFPGRFSGRQFSNSRSEMNVSTLELGDSALYLCASSLGTGANSPLHFGNGTRLTVT.

This clonotype was found a few times. The chain employs TRBV5-1 and TRBJ2-1; the match to TRBD2 covers 13 bases. Trimming cost V 0 bases and J 5 bases; bases outside gene matches: 2. The CDR3 consists of 16 residues. CDR1 SGHRS and CDR2 YFSETQ come from the germline V gene. CDR3 protein: CASSLGGTSGDNEQFF. DNA for the CDR3: TGCGCCAGCAGCTTGGGAGGGACTAGCGGGGACAATGAGCAGTTCTTC.

The J gene is TRBJ1-1, the V gene TRBV5-1; 11 bases match TRBD1. Germline CDR1 is SGHRS and CDR2 is YFSETQ. CDR3 length: 15 amino acids. V lost 3 bases, J lost 5 bases, and 6 bases stayed unmatched. The CDR3, as DNA: TGCGCCAGCAGCTCCCCGGACAGGGGGCGGACTGAAGCTTTCTTT. Translated, it gives CASSSPDRGRTEAFF.

This clonotype was seen a few times. V and J are TRBV6-5 and TRBJ2-7, with D perhaps matching TRBD1 (6 bases). Per germline, CDR1 MNHEY and CDR2 SVGAGI. The ends were cut back, 6 bases at V and 2 bases at J, with 17 bases in the middle. The CDR3 length is 15 residues. The CDR3 region is CASRPYRDSPYEQYV. DNA of the CDR3: TGTGCCAGCAGACCCTACAGGGATTCGCCCTACGAGCAGTACGTC.

This clonotype was observed once. The chain combines TRBV7-8 with TRBJ2-2; TRBD2 matches at 7 bases. This CDR3 is 15 amino acids long. J was trimmed by 3 bases and V by 5 bases; bases with no gene match: 6. Germline V gene sequence: CDR1 SGHVS, CDR2 FQNEAQ. The CDR3 is CASSKTGGYTGELFF. The CDR3, as DNA: TGTGCCAGCAGCAAAACGGGGGGATACACCGGGGAGCTGTTTTTT.

The J gene is TRBJ1-4, the V gene TRBV11-2, with a weak D call TRBD1 (6 bases). Germline V gene lookup returns CDR1 SGHAT and CDR2 FQNNGV. This CDR3 region has 14 residues. The V end lost 2 bases, the J end lost 6 bases, and 10 bases lay between the germline ends. Written as DNA, the CDR3 is TGTGCCAGCAGCTTACAGGGGAAGCATGAAAAACTGTTTTTT. The encoded protein is CASSLQGKHEKLFF.

V is TRBV15 and J is TRBJ2-6; TRBD1 agrees at 12 bases. Per germline, CDR1 LNHNV and CDR2 YYDKDF (reference sequence). The CDR3 totals 19 residues. The V gene end was trimmed by 5 bases and the J gene end by 2 bases; junction bases not matched to a gene: 10. This CDR3 is CATSSRAGTGGPGANVLTF. DNA for the CDR3: TGTGCCACCAGCTCACGCGCCGGGACAGGGGGCCCTGGGGCCAACGTCCTGACTTTC. Full variable domain (missing parts from reference TRBV15 and TRBJ2-6): DAMVIQNPRYQVTQFGKPVTLSCSQTLNHNVMYWYQQKSSQAPKLLFHYYDKDFNNEADTPDNFQSRRPNTSFCFLDIRSPGLGDTAMYLCATSSRAGTGGPGANVLTFGAGSRLTVL.

This clonotype showed up just a few times. The chain uses TRBV9 and TRBJ2-5; TRBD2 is a possible D gene (5 bases). This CDR3 is 13 amino acids long. Trimming took off 6 bases at V and 0 bases at J, with 9 bases between the two ends. Germline values: CDR1 SGDLS, CDR2 YYNGEE. This CDR3 reads CASTGINQETQYF. Written as DNA, the CDR3 is TGTGCCAGCACCGGGATTAACCAAGAGACCCAGTACTTC.

This clonotype was observed many times. This chain joins TRBV2 and TRBJ1-5, with D perhaps matching TRBD1 (5 bases). Deletions cut 3 bases from V and 5 bases from J, with 14 bases between. This CDR3 is built from 15 residues. Per germline, CDR1 SNHLY and CDR2 FYNNEI. CDR3 nucleotide sequence: TGTGCCAGCAGTGATGTCGGGGGTAGTGATCAGCCCCAGCATTTT. It is translated as CASSDVGGSDQPQHF.

This clonotype has just a few counts. The chain couples TRBV29-1 to TRBJ2-3, with TRBD1 identical over 9 bases. From germline, CDR1 is SQVTM and CDR2 ANQGSEA. Losses at the gene ends were 1 base for V and 4 bases for J; bases not matched to a gene: 3. The CDR3 is made up of 14 amino acids. CDR3 DNA: TGCAGCGTTGAAGGACAGGGGGTGCCAGATACGCAGTATTTT. It translates to CSVEGQGVPDTQYF.

The rearrangement uses TRBV7-2 and TRBJ1-2; D is possibly TRBD1 (5 bases). The CDR3 runs to 13 residues. CDR1 SGHTA and CDR2 FQGNSA come from the germline V gene. The V and J ends lost 1 base and 4 bases respectively, with 7 bases between them. This chain's CDR3 is CASSLGTSYGYTF. The CDR3, as DNA: TGTGCCAGCAGCTTAGGGACAAGCTATGGCTACACCTTC.

The rearrangement links TRBV7-2 to TRBJ1-1; D is possibly TRBD1 (5 bases). The germline CDR1 and CDR2 sequences are SGHTA and FQGNSA. The CDR3 is 16 residues long. V lost 5 bases and J lost 0, with 16 bases in between. The CDR3, as DNA: TGTGCCAGCAGCCGCCGAGAGGGGCAACTGAACACTGAAGCTTTCTTT. Encoded protein: CASSRREGQLNTEAFF. Variable domain in full (rest from reference TRBV7-2 and TRBJ1-1): GAGVSQSPSNKVTEKGKDVELRCDPISGHTALYWYRQSLGQGLEFLIYFQGNSAPDKSGLPSDRFSAERTGGSVSTLTIQRTQQEDSAVYLCASSRREGQLNTEAFFGQGTRLTVV.

This clonotype was found many times. The V and J genes are TRBV7-2 and TRBJ2-1; TRBD2 matches 9 bases. Trimming at V came to 8 bases and at J to 8 bases, leaving 10 bases not matched to a gene. The germline V gene encodes CDR1 SGHTA and CDR2 FQGNSA. The CDR3 has 14 residues. CDR3: CASQVGGGVYEQFF. Written as DNA, the CDR3 is TGTGCCAGCCAGGTCGGCGGGGGGGTATATGAGCAGTTCTTC.

This sequence joins TRBV27 and TRBJ1-1; tentatively, D is TRBD1 (5 bases). The germline gives CDR1 MNHEY, CDR2 SMNVEV (reference sequence). This CDR3 has 13 amino acids. Trimming removed 6 bases from V and 8 bases from J, with 16 bases in between. The CDR3 DNA sequence: TGTGCCAGCAGCCCCGGGACCTTTAGGGAAGCTTTCTTT. Protein product: CASSPGTFREAFF.

The J gene is TRBJ2-4, the V gene TRBV2; TRBD1 is a possible D gene (5 bases). This CDR3 has 14 amino acids. The germline CDR1 and CDR2 sequences are SNHLY and FYNNEI. The ends were cut back, 8 bases at V and 1 base at J, with 12 bases in the middle. CDR3 region: CASGTGTAKNIQYF. The CDR3 DNA sequence: TGTGCCAGCGGAACAGGCACCGCCAAAAACATTCAGTACTTC.

This clonotype was counted a few times. The rearrangement joins TRBV6-2 or TRBV6-3 to TRBJ2-6; weak D call: TRBD1 (5 bases). This CDR3 region has 21 residues. Trimming left V 5 bases short and J 0 bases short, with 26 bases between. Germline V gives CDR1 MNHEY, CDR2 SVGEGT. The CDR3 loop reads CASSHPVVYDDSSSGANVLTF. The CDR3 DNA follows: TGTGCCAGCAGTCATCCAGTGGTATACGACGACAGTTCCTCTGGGGCCAACGTCCTGACTTTC.

The sample holds a few counts of this clonotype. The rearrangement joins TRBV2 to TRBJ2-1, with 10 nucleotides matching TRBD1. CDR1 and CDR2 (germline): SNHLY, FYNNEI. V lost 5 bases to trimming and J lost 1 base; unmatched junction nucleotides: 5. CDR3 length: 16 amino acids. The CDR3 DNA reads TGTGCCAGCAGTAGGGACAGGGGCATTTCCTACAATGAGCAGTTCTTC. Its protein is CASSRDRGISYNEQFF.

This clonotype was recorded a few times. The chain combines TRBV11-2 with TRBJ2-3; D may be TRBD1 or TRBD2 (5 bases each). CDR3 length: 14 residues. V lost 5 bases and J 3 bases, leaving 12 bases between the germline ends. The V gene's germline CDR1 is SGHAT and CDR2 FQNNGV. The CDR3: CASSRGVGTDTQYF. The DNA for the CDR3 is TGTGCCAGCAGCCGAGGGGTGGGGACAGATACGCAGTATTTT.